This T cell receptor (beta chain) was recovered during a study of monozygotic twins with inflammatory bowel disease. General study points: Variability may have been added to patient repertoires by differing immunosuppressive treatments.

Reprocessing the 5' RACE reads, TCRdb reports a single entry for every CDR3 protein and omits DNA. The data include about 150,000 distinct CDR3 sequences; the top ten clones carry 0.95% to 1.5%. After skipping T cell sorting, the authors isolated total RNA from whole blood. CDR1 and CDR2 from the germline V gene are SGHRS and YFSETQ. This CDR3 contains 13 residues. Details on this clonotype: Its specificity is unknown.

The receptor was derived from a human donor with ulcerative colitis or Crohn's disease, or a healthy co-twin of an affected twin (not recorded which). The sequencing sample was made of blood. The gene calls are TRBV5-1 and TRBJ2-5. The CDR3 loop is CASSLNNGETQYF.